Listed here are 30 T cell receptor beta chains from one sample, sequenced in a study of T cell repertoires in cytomegalovirus infection. MiXCR, run by TCRdb on the reads, gives a single entry per CDR3 protein. This sample has roughly 280,000 distinct CDR3 sequences, with approximately 15% found just once. Sequencing input: PBMCs. All receptors come from a human donor in good health (CMV status not recorded). Some clones in this sample may be carry-over from other donors' samples.

This clonotype was seen only a few times. V usage is TRBV6-1 and J usage is TRBJ2-4; 7 positions match TRBD1. V was pared by 5 bases and J by 2 bases, with 12 bases of the junction left unmatched. CDR1 MNHNS and CDR2 SASEGT come from the germline V gene. This CDR3 spans 17 amino acids. CDR3 region: CASSRGAGGTSKNIQYF. CDR3 nucleotides: TGTGCCAGCAGTCGAGGGGCAGGGGGAACCTCCAAAAACATTCAGTACTTC.

This chain connects TRBV20-1 to TRBJ2-1; 13 nucleotides line up with TRBD2. The CDR3 has 16 residues. The V segment lost 3 bases and the J segment 7 bases; nucleotides outside the gene matches: 9. Germline V lookup: CDR1 DFQATT, CDR2 SNEGSKA (reference sequence). CDR3 in DNA: TGCAGTGCTAGTACTTCACTAGCGGGAGGGCCGAATGAGCAGTTCTTC. Translation: CSASTSLAGGPNEQFF.

The DNA for the CDR3 is TGCGCCAGCAGCCGAAAAACCGGGACAGGGGACTCCTACGAGCAGTACTTC. Protein product: CASSRKTGTGDSYEQYF. V usage is TRBV5-1 and J usage is TRBJ2-7; TRBD1 matches at 10 bases. This CDR3 region has 17 residues. Germline V gene sequence: CDR1 SGHRS, CDR2 YFSETQ. V trimming: 4 bases; J trimming: 0 bases; junction bases outside the gene matches: 10.

This clonotype was observed a few times. The rearrangement links TRBV29-1 to TRBJ2-3; 8 positions match TRBD2. CDR3 length: 14 residues. The J segment lost 4 bases and the V segment lost 3 bases, leaving 6 bases of the junction unmatched. Germline V gives CDR1 SQVTM, CDR2 ANQGSEA. CDR3 amino acids: CSVDVAGLSDTQYF. The CDR3 region has the DNA TGCAGCGTTGACGTAGCGGGGTTGTCAGATACGCAGTATTTT.

This clonotype was detected ten times or more. This chain connects TRBV12-3 or TRBV12-4 to TRBJ2-5; TRBD2 matches at 13 bases. V shed 6 bases, J shed 5 bases, and the junction held 6 bases outside the gene matches. This CDR3 region has 15 residues. The CDR3 region is CASSTLAGGPETQYF. CDR3 in DNA: TGTGCCAGCAGCACACTAGCGGGAGGGCCCGAGACCCAGTACTTC.

There are a few counts of this clonotype. J is TRBJ1-1 and V is TRBV12-3 or TRBV12-4; TRBD1 matches 8 bases. Losses at the gene ends were 4 bases for V and 4 bases for J; bases not matched to a gene: 8. The CDR3 runs 15 residues. The CDR3 loop is CASSSGQVWGTEAFF. The CDR3 DNA is TGTGCCAGCAGTTCGGGACAGGTATGGGGCACTGAAGCTTTCTTT.

The V and J genes are TRBV11-2 and TRBJ2-1, with D perhaps matching TRBD1 or TRBD2 (5 bases each). Germline values: CDR1 SGHAT, CDR2 FQNNGV. The CDR3 is 12 residues long. The V end lost 5 bases, the J end lost 9 bases, and 11 bases lay between the germline ends. CDR3 in amino acids: CASSITGTEQFF. As DNA, the CDR3 is TGTGCCAGCAGCATTACCGGGACTGAGCAGTTCTTC.

This clonotype was detected many times. V gene TRBV7-2 combines with J gene TRBJ2-1, with no clear D. CDR1 is SGHTA and CDR2 is FQGNSA in the germline V gene. CDR3 length: 12 residues. V was pared by 1 base and J by 6 bases, with 4 bases between. The CDR3 coding sequence is TGTGCCAGCAGCTTAGTAGTCAATGAGCAGTTCTTC. This gives the protein CASSLVVNEQFF.

This clonotype was seen ten or more times. The V and J genes are TRBV7-3 and TRBJ1-6; TRBD1 aligns across 8 bases. V gave up 1 base and J gave up 8 bases; unmatched junction bases: 4. Germline V gene sequence: CDR1 SGHTA, CDR2 FQGTGA. There are 15 residues in the CDR3. The CDR3 protein is CASSLRSGGYSPLHF. The CDR3 nucleotides are TGTGCCAGCAGCTTAAGGTCAGGGGGCTATTCACCCCTCCACTTT.

The sample holds many counts of this clonotype. The J gene is TRBJ2-7, the V gene TRBV7-2; D is perhaps TRBD2 (5 bases). Trimming stripped 5 bases from V and 1 base from J, with 12 bases between. The V gene's germline CDR1 is SGHTA and CDR2 FQGNSA. This CDR3 contains 14 residues. The CDR3 reads CASSRGRESYEQYF. The CDR3 DNA reads as TGTGCCAGCAGCCGTGGTAGGGAGTCCTACGAGCAGTACTTC. Together with reference TRBV7-2 and TRBJ2-7, the CDR3 gives the full variable domain: GAGVSQSPSNKVTEKGKDVELRCDPISGHTALYWYRQSLGQGLEFLIYFQGNSAPDKSGLPSDRFSAERTGGSVSTLTIQRTQQEDSAVYLCASSRGRESYEQYFGPGTRLTVT.

This clonotype appeared a few times. J is TRBJ1-3 and V is TRBV28; D unresolved. Trimming removed 4 bases from V and 0 bases from J, with 10 bases in between. Germline CDR1 reads MDHEN; CDR2 reads SYDVKM. The CDR3 extends over 15 amino acids. The CDR3, as DNA: TGTGCCAGCAGTTCGAAGGTGTACTCTGGAAACACCATATATTTT. Its protein is CASSSKVYSGNTIYF.

The sample holds many counts of this clonotype. The rearrangement uses TRBV11-1 and TRBJ2-1, with a tentative D call TRBD2 (5 bases). The V gene's germline CDR1 is SGHAT and CDR2 FQDESV (reference sequence). Trimming stripped 3 bases from V and 3 bases from J, with 9 bases between. The CDR3 runs to 14 residues. CDR3 sequence: CASSFGILYNEQFF. CDR3 coding DNA: TGTGCCAGCAGCTTCGGGATTCTCTACAATGAGCAGTTCTTC.

This rearrangement joins TRBV11-2 to TRBJ2-2; the D is unclear. This CDR3 comprises 14 residues. V was pared by 0 bases and J by 6 bases, with 8 bases between. The germline V gene has CDR1 SGHAT and CDR2 FQNNGV. CDR3 region: CASSLDLRSGELFF. CDR3 DNA: TGTGCCAGCAGCTTAGATCTGCGATCCGGGGAGCTGTTTTTT.

In its sample, this clonotype was seen many times. The chain carries TRBV28 and TRBJ2-1; 13 bases are shared with TRBD2. V was pared by 6 bases and J by 5 bases, with 4 bases of the junction left unmatched. The CDR3 sequence is 15 residues long. CDR1 is MDHEN and CDR2 is SYDVKM in the germline V gene. Written as DNA, the CDR3 is TGTGCCAGCAGCCGGACTAGCGGGAGACACAATGAGCAGTTCTTC. This translates into CASSRTSGRHNEQFF.

The V call is TRBV7-3, the J call TRBJ2-2; D gene uncertain. V was pared by 1 base and J by 2 bases, with 11 bases between. The CDR3 sequence is 16 residues long. In germline, CDR1 is SGHTA, CDR2 FQGTGA. The CDR3 sequence is CASSLMVPSNTGELFF. The CDR3 nucleotides are TGTGCCAGCAGCTTAATGGTCCCCTCTAACACCGGGGAGCTGTTTTTT.

This clonotype was recorded a few times. V usage is TRBV10-3 and J usage is TRBJ1-5, with 8 nucleotides matching TRBD1. The CDR3 extends over 12 amino acids. With 10 bases clipped from V and 4 bases from J, the junction kept 3 bases outside the gene matches. Germline-derived CDR1 and CDR2 are ENHRY and SYGVKD. The CDR3 DNA reads TGTGCCACCAGGACAGGGAATCAGCCCCAGCATTTT. Protein: CATRTGNQPQHF.

This rearrangement joins TRBV29-1 to TRBJ1-1; the D gene is possibly TRBD1 (5 bases). CDR1 and CDR2 from the germline V gene are SQVTM and ANQGSEA. This CDR3 is 13 amino acids long. Trimming pared 4 bases from V and 1 base from J, leaving 10 bases between. This chain's CDR3 is CSVVRGPNTEAFF. The CDR3 region has the DNA TGCAGCGTTGTTCGGGGCCCGAACACTGAAGCTTTCTTT.

The V gene is TRBV25-1, the J gene TRBJ1-2; D call uncertain. The CDR3 loop spans 12 amino acids. Trimming removed 3 bases at V and 4 bases at J, with 6 bases between. Germline CDR1 reads MGHDK; CDR2 reads SYGVNS. CDR3 amino acids: CASSDRVYGYTF. CDR3 nucleotide sequence: TGTGCCAGCAGTGATAGGGTCTATGGCTACACCTTC.

This chain links TRBV7-3 with TRBJ2-5, with 10 bases that match TRBD1. V was pared by 4 bases and J by 5 bases, with 4 bases of the junction left unmatched. The germline V gene has CDR1 SGHTA and CDR2 FQGTGA. The CDR3 is 14 residues long. CDR3 sequence: CASSSTGGSETQYF. The CDR3 region has the DNA TGTGCCAGCAGCTCGACAGGGGGCTCGGAGACCCAGTACTTC.

This clonotype occurred many times. The gene calls are TRBV7-2 and TRBJ1-6; D call uncertain. Germline V CDR1 and CDR2: SGHTA, FQGNSA. Trimming took 4 bases from V and 7 from J, leaving 8 bases between them. This CDR3 has 13 amino acids. The CDR3 protein is CASSSTLNSPLHF. The CDR3 DNA reads TGTGCCAGCAGCTCGACTCTAAATTCACCCCTCCACTTT.

This clonotype was seen ten or more times. This chain uses TRBV7-2 with TRBJ2-7, with D hard to call. The V end lost 5 bases, the J end lost 4 bases, and 12 bases lay between the germline ends. This CDR3 has 13 residues. CDR1 and CDR2 from the germline V gene are SGHTA and FQGNSA. The CDR3 DNA sequence: TGTGCCAGCAGCCCCAAAATGACTTACGAGCAGTACTTC. Its protein is CASSPKMTYEQYF.

The chain has TRBV6-2 or TRBV6-3 and TRBJ2-1; D uncertain. V lost 4 bases and J 0 bases, leaving 7 bases between the germline ends. Germline V gene data show CDR1 as MNHEY and CDR2 as SVGEGT. The CDR3 extends over 14 amino acids. The CDR3 region has the DNA TGTGCCAGCAGTTTTGGGTCCTCCTACAATGAGCAGTTCTTC. Translation gives CASSFGSSYNEQFF.

Ten or more counts support this clonotype. This chain connects TRBV5-6 to TRBJ2-1; the match to TRBD2 covers 7 bases. The CDR3 covers 13 residues. Germline values: CDR1 SGHDT, CDR2 YYEEEE. Unmatched junction bases numbered 7, after V lost 6 bases and J lost 7 bases. This CDR3 is CASTGLVGNEQFF. The CDR3 nucleotides are TGTGCCAGCACCGGACTAGTGGGGAATGAGCAGTTCTTC. Supplemented by reference TRBV5-6 and TRBJ2-1, the full variable domain reads DAGVTQSPTHLIKTRGQQVTLRCSPKSGHDTVSWYQQALGQGPQFIFQYYEEEERQRGNFPDRFSGHQFPNYSSELNVNALLLGDSALYLCASTGLVGNEQFFGPGTRLTVL.

This clonotype came up a few times. This chain uses TRBV20-1 with TRBJ2-3, with D perhaps matching TRBD2 (5 bases). The CDR3 has 15 amino acids. The V end was cut by 6 bases, the J end by 4 bases, with 20 bases between. The V gene's germline CDR1 is DFQATT and CDR2 SNEGSKA (reference sequence). This CDR3 is CSASPGKYGADTQYF. CDR3 nucleotides: TGCAGTGCCTCCCCCGGGAAGTATGGGGCAGATACGCAGTATTTT.

This clonotype was counted between two and nine times. V gene TRBV7-3 combines with J gene TRBJ2-2, with D unresolved. V lost 3 bases and J lost 4, with 12 bases in between. CDR1 and CDR2 (germline): SGHTA, FQGTGA. This CDR3 comprises 15 residues. CDR3 in DNA: TGTGCCAGCAGCTTGAACCAGGTCACCACCGGGGAGCTGTTTTTT. It translates to CASSLNQVTTGELFF.

This clonotype was seen repeatedly, ten times or more. The chain uses TRBV2 and TRBJ2-1; D might be TRBD2 (6 bases). V was clipped by 3 bases and J by 4 bases, with 19 bases between them. This CDR3 comprises 17 residues. The V gene's germline CDR1 is SNHLY and CDR2 FYNNEI. CDR3 bases: TGTGCCAGCAGTGAGATATTGAGTAGCGGCAGATACAATGAGCAGTTCTTC. Protein product: CASSEILSSGRYNEQFF.

The chain joins TRBV20-1 to TRBJ2-7; a weak D match, TRBD2 (6 bases). V was cut by 4 bases and J by 1 base, with 11 bases left in between. CDR3 length equals 13 residues. Germline CDR1 and CDR2: DFQATT and SNEGSKA (reference sequence). The CDR3 loop is CSATERVSYEQYF. CDR3 DNA: TGCAGTGCTACGGAGCGGGTATCCTACGAGCAGTACTTC.

This clonotype was seen a handful of times. The DNA for the CDR3 is TGTGCCAGCAGTTTAGGTGGGACAGCCGATACGCAGTATTTT. Its translation is CASSLGGTADTQYF. The gene calls are TRBV28 and TRBJ2-3; 7 nucleotides align to TRBD1. Germline trimming cut 2 bases from V and 6 bases from J; bases unmatched to any gene: 5. The CDR3 sequence is 14 residues long. CDR1 is MDHEN and CDR2 is SYDVKM in the germline V gene.

The V call is TRBV12-3 or TRBV12-4, the J call TRBJ2-5; D gene ambiguous. The CDR3 spans 13 residues. The ends were cut back, 8 bases at V and 5 bases at J, with 15 bases in the middle. The CDR3 coding sequence is TGTGCCAGCCGTCGGACCGTAATTGAGACCCAGTACTTC. Encoded protein: CASRRTVIETQYF.

This clonotype occurred many times. V usage is TRBV7-8 and J usage is TRBJ1-3; 7 positions match TRBD1. V gave up 5 bases and J gave up 7 bases; unmatched junction bases: 8. The germline gives CDR1 SGHVS, CDR2 FQNEAQ. This CDR3 region has 14 residues. The CDR3 DNA reads TGTGCCAGCAGCCCGGGACAGAAAATGAACACCATATATTTT. Encoded protein: CASSPGQKMNTIYF.